Shown below are 8 T cell receptor beta chains from a single sample sequenced in a study of T cells after yellow fever vaccination. MiXCR, run by TCRdb on the 5' RACE reads, gives a single entry per CDR3 protein. There are more than 65,000 distinct CDR3 sequences in the sample; 13% occur only once, and 20% to 25% lies in the top ten. Here the sequenced sample was CD8+ T cells not binding an NS4B(214-222) dextramer, sorted from PBMCs, taken approximately 20 days after the first yellow fever vaccination. Source of these receptors: a man aged 18 to 35 who received the YFV17D yellow fever vaccine.

As DNA, the CDR3 is TGTGCCAGCAGCTTGGGTGGGGGTCGAGGGACGAAACTCCCGGAGAACACTGAAGCTTTCTTT. Protein: CASSLGGGRGTKLPENTEAFF. The chain employs TRBV11-1 and TRBJ1-1; TRBD1 might be the D (5 bases). Trimming cost V 3 bases and J 1 base, with 30 bases left between them. Looked up from germline, CDR1 is SGHAT and CDR2 is FQDESV (reference sequence). The CDR3 contains 21 residues.

The V call is TRBV2, the J call TRBJ2-3; TRBD2 matches at 9 bases. Trimming at V came to 3 bases and at J to 5 bases, leaving 6 bases not matched to a gene. This CDR3 has 15 residues. Germline V gene lookup returns CDR1 SNHLY and CDR2 FYNNEI. CDR3 DNA sequence: TGTGCCAGCAGTGATGAAGCGGGGGGCCTAGATACGCAGTATTTT. It specifies CASSDEAGGLDTQYF.

The chain carries TRBV19 and TRBJ2-5; 8 bases are shared with TRBD2. V lost 7 bases and J lost 5; bases outside the gene matches: 12. The CDR3 totals 15 residues. Germline loops: CDR1 LNHDA, CDR2 SQIVND (reference sequence). The CDR3: CASTPGGGPAETQYF. CDR3 nucleotide sequence: TGTGCCAGTACCCCCGGGGGGGGCCCGGCGGAGACCCAGTACTTC.

The sample holds one count of this clonotype. The genes are TRBV6-2 or TRBV6-3 and TRBJ2-5; 12 bases match TRBD2. Germline V lookup: CDR1 MNHEY, CDR2 SVGEGT. Germline trimming cut 2 bases from V and 5 bases from J; bases unmatched to any gene: 6. The length of the CDR3 is 16 residues. The CDR3 loop reads CASSYGLAGSGETQYF. The CDR3 nucleotides are TGTGCCAGCAGTTACGGACTAGCGGGGAGCGGCGAGACCCAGTACTTC.

This clonotype was counted between two and nine times. The genes are TRBV4-1 and TRBJ2-1, with D perhaps assigned TRBD1 or TRBD2 (6 bases each). The CDR3 consists of 14 residues. CDR1 MGHRA and CDR2 YSYEKL come from the germline V gene. V was pared by 0 bases and J by 7 bases, with 10 bases between. The CDR3 DNA follows: TGCGCCAGCAGCCAAGAAGGAGGGGGAAATGAGCAGTTCTTC. Translated: CASSQEGGGNEQFF.

There are a few counts of this clonotype. The V gene is TRBV4-2, the J gene TRBJ1-6, with D perhaps TRBD1 (5 bases). The germline gives CDR1 LGHNA, CDR2 YNFKEQ. V was shortened by 1 base and J by 6 bases, with 13 bases between the two germline ends. The CDR3 sequence is 16 residues long. This chain's CDR3 is CASSQVSGYGNSPLHF. In DNA form, the CDR3 reads TGTGCCAGCAGCCAAGTTTCAGGGTACGGTAATTCACCCCTCCACTTT.

With regard to this clonotype: Germline is not matched at one junction end, which may reflect a read error. The rearrangement uses TRBV7-2 and TRBJ2-7; the match to TRBD2 covers 14 bases. Germline V lookup: CDR1 SGHTA, CDR2 FQGNSA. The CDR3 sequence is 14 residues long. This CDR3 is CASSLALGTSGGWF. As DNA, the CDR3 is TGTGCCAGCAGCTTAGCTTTGGGGACTAGCGGGGGATGGTTC.

The sample holds a few counts of this clonotype. The V and J genes are TRBV7-9 and TRBJ2-1; no definite D call. The germline V gene has CDR1 SEHNR and CDR2 FQNEAQ (reference sequence). Trimming stripped 1 base from V and 0 bases from J, with 10 bases between. CDR3 length: 16 residues. CDR3 sequence (DNA): TGTGCCAGCAGCTTAGGCAGCTGGAGCTCCTACAATGAGCAGTTCTTC. This gives the protein CASSLGSWSSYNEQFF.